What follows are 7 T cell receptor beta chains derived from one specimen sequenced in a study of radiotherapy plus CTLA-4 blockade in lung cancer. Profiled with immunoSEQ multiplex PCR; TCRdb holds only in-frame clones, not every one. Of roughly 54,000 clones detected, 84% appear once; the ten largest clones hold approximately 4.8%. The specimen comprised peripheral blood, sampled from a patient treated with radiotherapy plus ipilimumab. All receptors derive from a human donor with non-small cell lung cancer whose response to radiotherapy plus ipilimumab could not be evaluated.

The chain has TRBV7-2 and TRBJ1-3; no definite D call. Deletions cut 1 base from V and 2 bases from J, with 12 bases between. Germline V gene sequence: CDR1 SGHTA, CDR2 FQGNSA. The CDR3 is 16 amino acids. CDR3 DNA sequence: TGTGCCAGCAGCTTAGGCCCGGGATTAGCTGGAAACACCATATATTTT. Translation: CASSLGPGLAGNTIYF.

Comments on this clone: The sample contains more than one DNA sequence encoding this CDR3. The chain joins TRBV4-2 to TRBJ2-1; 10 positions match TRBD2. Germline V CDR1 and CDR2: LGHNA, YNFKEQ. The CDR3 loop spans 14 amino acids. After removal of 1 base from V and 10 bases from J, the junction contained 4 bases not matched to a gene. CDR3 nucleotide sequence: TGTGCCAGCAGCCAAGGGCTAGCGGGAGACGAGCAGTTCTTC. Protein: CASSQGLAGDEQFF.

This clone appeared once. The V and J genes are TRBV6-1 and TRBJ2-7; TRBD1 agrees at 7 bases. Germline values: CDR1 MNHNS, CDR2 SASEGT. The CDR3 sequence is 13 residues long. Losses at the gene ends were 5 bases for V and 3 bases for J; bases not matched to a gene: 4. The CDR3 here is CASSPGQNYEQYF. The CDR3 DNA is TGTGCCAGCAGTCCGGGACAGAACTACGAGCAGTACTTC.

This chain joins TRBV11-1 and TRBJ2-3; 8 bases agree with TRBD2. CDR1 and CDR2 (germline): SGHAT, FQDESV (reference sequence). Germline trimming cut 4 bases from V and 0 bases from J; bases unmatched to any gene: 6. CDR3 size: 16 residues. This chain's CDR3 is CASSYGLALSTDTQYF. CDR3 DNA sequence: TGTGCCAGCAGCTATGGACTAGCACTTAGCACAGATACGCAGTATTTT.

The chain employs TRBV5-1 and TRBJ1-1, with D perhaps TRBD1 (6 bases). The CDR3 runs 15 residues. Germline CDR1 and CDR2: SGHRS and YFSETQ. V was shortened by 4 bases and J by 0 bases, with 13 bases between the two germline ends. The CDR3 here is CASSTGHTLNTEAFF. The CDR3 DNA reads as TGCGCCAGCAGCACGGGACACACTTTGAACACTGAAGCTTTCTTT.

The chain couples TRBV19 to TRBJ1-1; D unresolved. The CDR3 runs to 13 residues. Between the trimmed V and J ends, which lost 11 bases and 3 bases, there was a span of 16 bases. Germline V CDR1 and CDR2: LNHDA, SQIVND (reference sequence). CDR3 region: CASSRETDTEAFF. CDR3 in DNA: TGTGCCTCTTCCCGGGAGACGGACACTGAAGCTTTCTTT.

The chain uses TRBV7-2 and TRBJ2-5; TRBD2 matches at 7 bases. The CDR3 has 15 residues. The germline V gene encodes CDR1 SGHTA and CDR2 FQGNSA. The V and J ends lost 5 bases and 2 bases, in that order; junction bases with no gene match: 8. The CDR3 DNA reads as TGTGCCAGCAGCCCGATTCGGGGACTACAAGAGACCCAGTACTTC. This codes for CASSPIRGLQETQYF.